These 22 T cell receptor beta chains originate from one sample sequenced in a study of T-cell reconstitution after alpha-beta-depleted transplantation in children. TCRbeta library construction was performed incorporating unique molecular identifiers. MiXCR was run by TCRdb on the PCR reads, yielding one entry per CDR3 protein. The sample shows about 340,000 distinct CDR3 sequences, roughly 14% of them seen only once. Specimen: PBMCs, collected from the stem cell graft. The receptors come from a human donor who donated a stem cell graft to a child with Fanconi anemia.

The chain links TRBV12-3 or TRBV12-4 to TRBJ2-7, with D tentatively TRBD1 (5 bases). Between the trimmed V and J ends, which lost 2 bases and 3 bases, there was a span of 14 bases. The CDR3 extends over 15 amino acids. CDR3 bases: TGTGCCAGCAGTTTACGGCCAGGCCAGGGCTACGAGCAGTACTTC. This encodes CASSLRPGQGYEQYF.

This clonotype came up many times. The CDR3 DNA reads as TGCGCCAGCAGCCAAGAGAACAGGTGGATGCAGTATTTT. This translates into CASSQENRWMQYF. V and J are TRBV4-3 and TRBJ2-3; possibly TRBD1 for D (5 bases). The CDR3 runs to 13 residues. Germline CDR1 is LGHNA and CDR2 is YSLEER. Trimming took off 0 bases at V and 11 bases at J, with 12 bases between the two ends.

The rearrangement joins TRBV28 to TRBJ1-2, with a possible D match to TRBD1 (5 bases). Germline CDR1 reads MDHEN; CDR2 reads SYDVKM. CDR3 length: 14 amino acids. Trimming removed 3 bases at V and 2 bases at J, with 10 bases between. The CDR3 loop is CASSFSGPNYGYTF. CDR3 bases: TGTGCCAGCAGTTTCTCGGGACCCAACTATGGCTACACCTTC.

This clonotype appeared once. The rearrangement joins TRBV2 to TRBJ2-2, with D perhaps matching TRBD1 or TRBD2 (5 bases each). Per germline, CDR1 SNHLY and CDR2 FYNNEI. Trimming took 7 bases from V and 2 from J, leaving 11 bases between them. The CDR3 runs to 14 residues. DNA of the CDR3: TGTGCCAGCACCCGGGACCAAAACACCGGGGAGCTGTTTTTT. As protein: CASTRDQNTGELFF.

The table lists this clonotype with many counts. This rearrangement joins TRBV12-3 or TRBV12-4 to TRBJ1-1; no firm D call. V was trimmed by 6 bases and J by 4 bases, leaving 18 bases between them. This CDR3 is built from 15 residues. CDR3 DNA sequence: TGTGCCAGCAGCCCACCTATGGGGAAGGCCACTGAAGCTTTCTTT. Residues: CASSPPMGKATEAFF.

The chain recombines TRBV21-1 with TRBJ2-5. TRBV21-1 is an annotated pseudogene. This CDR3 spans 10 amino acids. The CDR3 coding sequence is TGTGCCAGCAGCATGGAGACCCAGTACTTC. It codes for CASSMETQYF.

This clonotype was seen ten or more times. The chain has TRBV11-2 and TRBJ2-5; a weak D match, TRBD2 (5 bases). The CDR3 runs 15 residues. Trimming took off 3 bases at V and 5 bases at J, with 16 bases between the two ends. From germline, CDR1 is SGHAT and CDR2 FQNNGV. The CDR3 here is CASSLSSRLRETQYF. The CDR3 DNA is TGTGCCAGCAGCTTGTCTAGCCGCCTTCGGGAGACCCAGTACTTC.

This clonotype appeared a few times. This chain uses TRBV15 with TRBJ2-7, with D possibly TRBD1 on 5 matching bases. The CDR3 runs 13 residues. In germline, CDR1 is LNHNV, CDR2 YYDKDF (reference sequence). V gave up 3 bases and J gave up 4 bases, with 10 bases separating them. CDR3: CATSRVPGYEQYF. The CDR3 DNA is TGTGCCACCAGCAGGGTTCCAGGGTACGAGCAGTACTTC. The whole variable domain, filled in from reference TRBV15 and TRBJ2-7, reads DAMVIQNPRYQVTQFGKPVTLSCSQTLNHNVMYWYQQKSSQAPKLLFHYYDKDFNNEADTPDNFQSRRPNTSFCFLDIRSPGLGDTAMYLCATSRVPGYEQYFGPGTRLTVT.

The rearrangement joins TRBV29-1 to TRBJ2-5; perhaps TRBD1 as D (5 bases). The ends were cut back, 3 bases at V and 1 base at J, with 9 bases in the middle. CDR1 is SQVTM, CDR2 ANQGSEA, per germline. The CDR3 spans 13 residues. CDR3 in amino acids: CSVEITGQETQYF. For the CDR3, the DNA is TGCAGCGTTGAGATAACAGGCCAAGAGACCCAGTACTTC.

The chain couples TRBV4-3 to TRBJ1-3, with D possibly being TRBD1 (5 bases). V lost 0 bases to trimming and J lost 1 base, with 7 bases between them. CDR3 size: 15 residues. Germline-derived CDR1 and CDR2 are LGHNA and YSLEER. CDR3 region: CASSQDAGSGNTIYF. The CDR3 DNA reads TGCGCCAGCAGCCAAGATGCAGGGTCTGGAAACACCATATATTTT.

This clonotype occurred many times. This sequence joins TRBV12-3 or TRBV12-4 and TRBJ2-1; D perhaps matches TRBD1 (6 bases). The CDR3 contains 13 residues. The ends were cut back, 7 bases at V and 6 bases at J, with 13 bases in the middle. The CDR3 spells CASTTGFSNEQFF. Written as DNA, the CDR3 is TGTGCCAGCACTACAGGGTTTAGCAATGAGCAGTTCTTC.

This clonotype was seen a few times. The genes are TRBV10-3 and TRBJ1-1, with no clear D. Germline-derived CDR1 and CDR2 are ENHRY and SYGVKD. The CDR3 totals 15 residues. Trimming shortened V by 7 bases and J by 1 base, and 16 bases separated the two germline ends. Here the CDR3 reads CAIKQHDIQNTEAFF. The CDR3 bases are TGTGCCATCAAACAGCACGATATACAGAACACTGAAGCTTTCTTT.

This clonotype was detected only a few times. This chain links TRBV2 with TRBJ2-4; perhaps TRBD1 as D (5 bases). There are 14 residues in the CDR3. V lost 0 bases to trimming and J lost 6 bases, with 9 bases between them. CDR1 and CDR2 (germline): SNHLY, FYNNEI. CDR3 region: CASSEAGHPNIQYF. CDR3 DNA: TGTGCCAGCAGTGAAGCTGGACACCCAAACATTCAGTACTTC. The entire variable domain, with the rest obtained from reference TRBV2 and TRBJ2-4, is as follows: EPEVTQTPSHQVTQMGQEVILRCVPISNHLYFYWYRQILGQKVEFLVSFYNNEISEKSEIFDDQFSVERPDGSNFTLKIRSTKLEDSAMYFCASSEAGHPNIQYFGAGTRLSVL.

This clonotype has only a few counts. The chain uses TRBV7-2 and TRBJ2-7; D is unresolved. This CDR3 has 13 amino acids. CDR1 is SGHTA and CDR2 is FQGNSA in the germline V gene. Trimming took off 5 bases at V and 7 bases at J, with 15 bases between the two ends. For the CDR3, the DNA is TGTGCCAGCAGCCCTCGCCTCTCAGGAGAGCAGTACTTC. Translation gives CASSPRLSGEQYF. Full variable domain (outside the CDR3, taken from reference TRBV7-2 and TRBJ2-7): GAGVSQSPSNKVTEKGKDVELRCDPISGHTALYWYRQSLGQGLEFLIYFQGNSAPDKSGLPSDRFSAERTGGSVSTLTIQRTQQEDSAVYLCASSPRLSGEQYFGPGTRLTVT.

This rearrangement joins TRBV2 to TRBJ1-1, with TRBD1 matching 7 bases. The CDR3 sequence is 13 residues long. CDR1 is SNHLY, CDR2 FYNNEI, per germline. J was trimmed by 3 bases and V by 4 bases; bases with no gene match: 2. CDR3 DNA sequence: TGTGCCAGCAGTGTCGACAGGGACACTGAAGCTTTCTTT. Protein: CASSVDRDTEAFF.

This clonotype was detected ten times or more. The V and J genes are TRBV7-8 and TRBJ1-4, with D tentatively TRBD1 (5 bases). Trimming removed 1 base from V and 13 bases from J, with 7 bases in between. The CDR3 length is 11 residues. Germline V gene lookup returns CDR1 SGHVS and CDR2 FQNEAQ. The CDR3 nucleotides are TGTGCCAGCAGCTTAGAGGGGAGACTGTTTTTT. Residues: CASSLEGRLFF.

In this sample, this clonotype turned up a few times. CDR3 coding DNA: TGTGCCAGCAGCCAAGCTTTTAGTATGGGAGAGACCCAGTACTTC. Protein: CASSQAFSMGETQYF. V and J are TRBV4-2 and TRBJ2-5; no firm D call. Germline V gives CDR1 LGHNA, CDR2 YNFKEQ. This CDR3 comprises 15 residues. With 1 base removed from V and 4 bases from J, the gap between germline ends came to 13 bases.

This clonotype was picked up many times. The rearrangement uses TRBV5-1 and TRBJ1-4, with D uncertain. CDR1 and CDR2 (germline): SGHRS, YFSETQ. The ends were cut back, 3 bases at V and 2 bases at J, with 8 bases in the middle. The CDR3 extends over 14 amino acids. DNA of the CDR3: TGCGCCAGCAGCTCCGGCGGTACTAATGAAAAACTGTTTTTT. Protein sequence: CASSSGGTNEKLFF.

This clonotype appeared many times. The chain is built from TRBV7-8 and TRBJ1-5; D ambiguous. CDR1 and CDR2 (germline): SGHVS, FQNEAQ. The CDR3 extends over 15 amino acids. Trimming removed 3 bases from V and 0 bases from J, with 9 bases in between. Written as DNA, the CDR3 is TGTGCCAGCAGCTTTCTCCGAGATAGCAATCAGCCCCAGCATTTT. Translated: CASSFLRDSNQPQHF.

A few counts support this clonotype. J is TRBJ1-2 and V is TRBV20-1; D may be TRBD1 (6 bases). Trimming removed 6 bases at V and 1 base at J, with 15 bases between. This CDR3 spans 14 amino acids. Per germline, CDR1 DFQATT and CDR2 SNEGSKA (reference sequence). The CDR3 is CSAPTGNSNYGYTF. The CDR3 DNA reads as TGCAGTGCACCCACAGGGAATAGTAACTATGGCTACACCTTC.

The chain links TRBV28 to TRBJ2-3, with 7 positions matching TRBD1. In germline, CDR1 is MDHEN, CDR2 SYDVKM. Losses at the gene ends were 6 bases for V and 6 bases for J; bases not matched to a gene: 15. The CDR3 has 16 amino acids. The CDR3 DNA reads as TGTGCCAGCAGAGAAAGGGGGCCCCCGGTCCGTGATACGCAGTATTTT. Residues: CASRERGPPVRDTQYF.

V is TRBV2 and J is TRBJ2-5, with a tentative D call TRBD1 (6 bases). CDR1 and CDR2 from the germline V gene are SNHLY and FYNNEI. The CDR3 covers 14 residues. V lost 7 bases and J lost 1, with 13 bases in between. CDR3 residues: CASTWDTSQETQYF. CDR3 nucleotides: TGTGCCAGCACCTGGGACACCAGCCAAGAGACCCAGTACTTC. The variable domain in full, completed from reference TRBV2 and TRBJ2-5, reads EPEVTQTPSHQVTQMGQEVILRCVPISNHLYFYWYRQILGQKVEFLVSFYNNEISEKSEIFDDQFSVERPDGSNFTLKIRSTKLEDSAMYFCASTWDTSQETQYFGPGTRLLVL.